Listed here are 28 T cell receptor beta chains from one sample, sequenced in a study of identical twins. Using its own MiXCR run on the 5' RACE reads, TCRdb lists one record per CDR3 protein. Counted here are under 300,000 distinct CDR3 sequences, about 12% occurring once; the ten biggest clones make up roughly 4%. These data also featured in a second study, about yellow fever vaccine responses in identical twins.

Sequences were obtained from memory (CD45RO+) T cells sorted from blood. The receptors derive from a woman aged 18-29 years in good health.

This clonotype was picked up a small number of times. The genes are TRBV18 and TRBJ2-3; D gene ambiguous. V dropped 5 bases and J dropped 0 bases, with 6 bases sitting between them. The germline CDR1 and CDR2 sequences are KGHSH and LQKENI. The CDR3 totals 13 residues. CDR3 sequence (DNA): TGTGCCAGCTCAATAACTAGCACAGATACGCAGTATTTT. It encodes CASSITSTDTQYF. Variable domain in full (rest from reference TRBV18 and TRBJ2-3): NAGVMQNPRHLVRRRGQEARLRCSPMKGHSHVYWYRQLPEEGLKFMVYLQKENIIDESGMPKERFSAEFPKEGPSILRIQQVVRGDSAAYFCASSITSTDTQYFGPGTRLTVL.

The chain carries TRBV28 and TRBJ1-6, with no clear D. Trimming left V 2 bases short and J 5 bases short, with 7 bases between. The V gene's germline CDR1 is MDHEN and CDR2 SYDVKM. CDR3 size: 14 residues. DNA of the CDR3: TGTGCCAGCAGTTTACTCCCTAATAATTCACCCCTCCACTTT. Amino acids: CASSLLPNNSPLHF.

This clonotype was observed at least ten times. J is TRBJ2-3 and V is TRBV29-1, with a possible D match to TRBD1 (5 bases). Trimming left V 7 bases short and J 5 bases short, with 13 bases between. Germline V CDR1 and CDR2: SQVTM, ANQGSEA. The CDR3 is made up of 12 amino acids. The CDR3, as DNA: TGCAGCGGCGAGGCAGGGAAAGATACGCAGTATTTT. This translates into CSGEAGKDTQYF.

This clonotype was seen many times. This rearrangement joins TRBV12-3 or TRBV12-4 to TRBJ1-5; D possibly corresponds to TRBD1 (6 bases). V dropped 1 base and J dropped 7 bases, with 11 bases sitting between them. There are 14 residues in the CDR3. Written as DNA, the CDR3 is TGTGCCAGCAGTTTAGGGCAGGGGAGGCAGCCCCAGCATTTT. Residues: CASSLGQGRQPQHF.

The chain carries TRBV20-1 and TRBJ2-1; 9 positions match TRBD2. In germline, CDR1 is DFQATT, CDR2 SNEGSKA (reference sequence). Germline trimming cut 0 bases from V and 4 bases from J; bases unmatched to any gene: 4. The CDR3 extends over 15 amino acids. The CDR3 loop reads CSARDLGLAYNEQFF. DNA of the CDR3: TGCAGTGCTAGAGATTTGGGACTAGCATACAATGAGCAGTTCTTC.

The CDR3 DNA sequence: TGCAGTGCTAGAGACGGGGGGCTCAATGGAAACACCATATATTTT. Amino acids: CSARDGGLNGNTIYF. The genes are TRBV20-1 and TRBJ1-3; D perhaps matches TRBD1 (6 bases). This CDR3 region has 15 residues. Trimming removed 0 bases at V and 3 bases at J, with 12 bases between. Looked up from germline, CDR1 is DFQATT and CDR2 is SNEGSKA (reference sequence).

This sequence joins TRBV20-1 and TRBJ2-2; the D is unclear. V gave up 3 bases and J gave up 1 base, with 6 bases separating them. Germline V gene data show CDR1 as DFQATT and CDR2 as SNEGSKA (reference sequence). This CDR3 has 13 residues. CDR3 region: CSASGGNTGELFF. CDR3 DNA sequence: TGCAGTGCTAGCGGCGGGAACACCGGGGAGCTGTTTTTT.

This clonotype was seen once. V and J are TRBV11-3 and TRBJ2-5; D possibly uses TRBD1 or TRBD2 (6 bases each). Trimming pared 11 bases from V and 1 base from J, leaving 14 bases between. This CDR3 comprises 13 residues. Germline CDR1 and CDR2: SGHNT and YENEEA. The CDR3 here is CASTGAPQETQYF. CDR3 nucleotides: TGTGCCTCCACGGGGGCGCCCCAAGAGACCCAGTACTTC.

The chain recombines TRBV4-2 with TRBJ1-1; TRBD1 aligns across 7 bases. The V and J ends lost 0 bases and 0 bases, in that order; junction bases with no gene match: 7. CDR3 length equals 17 residues. Per germline, CDR1 LGHNA and CDR2 YNFKEQ. This chain's CDR3 is CASSQDGLTGMNTEAFF. CDR3 sequence (DNA): TGTGCCAGCAGCCAAGATGGGTTGACAGGGATGAACACTGAAGCTTTCTTT.

This clonotype was detected a few times. The chain uses TRBV7-2 and TRBJ1-1; D is undetermined. There are 15 residues in the CDR3. In germline, CDR1 is SGHTA, CDR2 FQGNSA. V was cut by 5 bases and J by 6 bases, with 19 bases left in between. This chain's CDR3 is CASSKEGSSFSEAFF. CDR3 DNA sequence: TGTGCCAGCAGCAAAGAAGGCAGCTCCTTTTCTGAAGCTTTCTTT.

The chain has TRBV7-6 and TRBJ2-1, with 10 bases fitting TRBD2. The CDR3 covers 19 residues. The V gene's germline CDR1 is SGHVS and CDR2 FNYEAQ. Trimming took 5 bases from V and 1 from J; bases not matched to a gene: 14. As DNA, the CDR3 is TGTGCCAGCAGCCCGGGACTAGCGAATCCCCCCAAGTCCTACAATGAGCAGTTCTTC. Translating gives CASSPGLANPPKSYNEQFF.

This clonotype was observed a few times. The V gene is TRBV20-1, the J gene TRBJ2-7, with D uncertain. Trimming cost V 3 bases and J 3 bases, with 18 bases left between them. The CDR3 extends over 15 amino acids. CDR1 and CDR2 (germline): DFQATT, SNEGSKA (reference sequence). The CDR3 nucleotides are TGCAGTGCTAGCCCCAGACTCCTTCTGGGCTACGAGCAGTACTTC. As protein: CSASPRLLLGYEQYF.

The V call is TRBV5-1, the J call TRBJ2-4, with D perhaps TRBD2 (5 bases). The germline gives CDR1 SGHRS, CDR2 YFSETQ. The CDR3 has 16 amino acids. V was cut by 4 bases and J by 0 bases, with 14 bases left in between. Here the CDR3 DNA reads TGCGCCAGCAGCCCGGGATTACAACTAGCCAAAAACATTCAGTACTTC. Its translation: CASSPGLQLAKNIQYF.

J is TRBJ2-2 and V is TRBV7-3; 14 nucleotides line up with TRBD2. The CDR3 extends over 17 amino acids. Per the germline V gene, CDR1 is SGHTA and CDR2 is FQGTGA. V trimming: 5 bases; J trimming: 6 bases; junction bases outside the gene matches: 8. CDR3 in amino acids: CASSRKMTSGGAGELFF. The CDR3 DNA reads as TGTGCCAGCAGCCGGAAGATGACTAGCGGGGGGGCCGGGGAGCTGTTTTTT.

J is TRBJ2-2 and V is TRBV19, with TRBD1 matching 9 bases. Germline assignment: CDR1 LNHDA and CDR2 SQIVND (reference sequence). The CDR3 consists of 15 residues. V shed 8 bases, J shed 4 bases, and the junction held 8 bases outside the gene matches. CDR3 in DNA: TGTGCCAGTGGAGAACGACAGGGGGGCACCGGGGAGCTGTTTTTT. Amino acids: CASGERQGGTGELFF.

The chain uses TRBV3-1 and TRBJ1-1; no firm D call. Germline CDR1 is LGHDT and CDR2 is YNNKEL (reference sequence). Trimming removed 4 bases at V and 0 bases at J, with 6 bases between. This CDR3 is 13 amino acids long. The CDR3 DNA is TGTGCCAGCAGCCCAACGGTGAACACTGAAGCTTTCTTT. Its protein is CASSPTVNTEAFF.

The chain carries TRBV6-1 and TRBJ2-4, with 8 positions matching TRBD2. The CDR3 length is 15 residues. From germline, CDR1 is MNHNS and CDR2 SASEGT. V lost 7 bases and J lost 0; bases outside the gene matches: 5. The CDR3 region has the DNA TGTGCCAGCAAAGCGGGGGAGTTAGCCAAAAACATTCAGTACTTC. It translates to CASKAGELAKNIQYF.

This chain connects TRBV20-1 to TRBJ2-7, with a weak D call TRBD2 (5 bases). With 0 bases removed from V and 2 bases from J, the gap between germline ends came to 17 bases. The CDR3 spans 16 residues. Germline V CDR1 and CDR2: DFQATT, SNEGSKA (reference sequence). CDR3 sequence: CSARDSSGGRTYEQYF. CDR3 bases: TGCAGTGCTAGAGACTCAAGCGGAGGAAGAACCTACGAGCAGTACTTC.

This clonotype was counted between two and nine times. The chain employs TRBV5-1 and TRBJ2-1, with D perhaps TRBD2 (5 bases). CDR1 is SGHRS and CDR2 is YFSETQ in the germline V gene. The CDR3 has 15 residues. V was trimmed by 3 bases and J by 7 bases, leaving 17 bases between them. The CDR3 loop reads CASSSTSSSGNEQFF. In nucleotides, the CDR3 is TGCGCCAGCAGCTCCACTAGTAGTTCGGGGAATGAGCAGTTCTTC.

The sample holds many counts of this clonotype. This rearrangement joins TRBV5-1 to TRBJ1-5; tentatively, D is TRBD1 (5 bases). Deletions cut 3 bases from V and 9 bases from J, with 13 bases between. This CDR3 comprises 13 residues. Germline V gene data show CDR1 as SGHRS and CDR2 as YFSETQ. The CDR3 nucleotides read TGCGCCAGCAGCTCCCGTCCCGGGGGGCCCCAGCATTTT. Amino acids: CASSSRPGGPQHF.

The gene calls are TRBV5-6 and TRBJ2-7, with TRBD2 as a possible D gene (6 bases). Trimming removed 4 bases from V and 6 bases from J, with 14 bases in between. Germline-derived CDR1 and CDR2 are SGHDT and YYEEEE. This CDR3 spans 13 amino acids. CDR3 nucleotide sequence: TGTGCCAGCAGCAGGGAGGAGTGGAGCGAGCAGTACTTC. This gives the protein CASSREEWSEQYF.

This clonotype has ten or more counts. DNA of the CDR3: TGTGCCAGCAGTGACTTTAGTTGCGTCTCCTACGAGCAGTACTTC. Translating gives CASSDFSCVSYEQYF. The genes are TRBV6-4 and TRBJ2-7, with D unclear. CDR1 is MRHNA, CDR2 SNTAGT, per germline. The CDR3 is 15 residues long. The V end was cut by 1 base, the J end by 0 bases, with 10 bases between.

This clonotype was counted many times. The CDR3, as DNA: TGTGCCAGCAGTTTATCCACACAGGGTATGCAGTATTTT. It specifies CASSLSTQGMQYF. The rearrangement links TRBV27 to TRBJ2-3; D may be TRBD1 (6 bases). Trimming shortened V by 0 bases and J by 11 bases, and 12 bases separated the two germline ends. The V gene's germline CDR1 is MNHEY and CDR2 SMNVEV (reference sequence). The CDR3 sequence is 13 residues long.

The gene calls are TRBV25-1 and TRBJ2-3, with D unresolved. This CDR3 comprises 15 residues. The germline V and J ends were trimmed by 6 bases and 2 bases, with 15 bases remaining between them. Germline CDR1 is MGHDK and CDR2 is SYGVNS. The CDR3 coding sequence is TGTGCCAGCAGCGACAACCTAATGTCCACAGATACGCAGTATTTT. Amino acids: CASSDNLMSTDTQYF. Based on the CDR3 plus reference TRBV25-1 and TRBJ2-3, the full variable domain is EADIYQTPRYLVIGTGKKITLECSQTMGHDKMYWYQQDPGMELHLIHYSYGVNSTEKGDLSSESTVSRIRTEHFPLTLESARPSHTSQYLCASSDNLMSTDTQYFGPGTRLTVL.

This clonotype was recorded once. The chain couples TRBV10-1 to TRBJ2-7; 10 bases map to TRBD1. The CDR3 contains 16 residues. Germline CDR1 reads WNHNN; CDR2 reads SYGVQD (reference sequence). V was clipped by 5 bases and J by 7 bases; unmatched bases: 14. The CDR3 DNA reads as TGCGCCAGCAGTCAAACTGACGGGACAGGGGCCTTGGAGCAGTACTTC. Amino acids: CASSQTDGTGALEQYF.

The V gene is TRBV5-4, the J gene TRBJ1-4, with D possibly being TRBD1 (6 bases). Germline V CDR1 and CDR2: SGHNT, YYREEE (reference sequence). The CDR3 consists of 14 residues. The germline V and J ends were trimmed by 4 bases and 5 bases, with 12 bases remaining between them. DNA for the CDR3: TGTGCCAGCAGCGTACAGGGTTTAAATGAAAAACTGTTTTTT. Its protein product is CASSVQGLNEKLFF.

This clonotype has ten or more counts. The chain combines TRBV7-3 with TRBJ2-1, with a weak D call TRBD1 (5 bases). The CDR3 length is 14 residues. Trimming took off 2 bases at V and 7 bases at J, with 12 bases between the two ends. Per germline, CDR1 SGHTA and CDR2 FQGTGA. In DNA, the CDR3 is TGTGCCAGCAGCTTATACCAGGGTGCGAATGAGCAGTTCTTC. Protein: CASSLYQGANEQFF. Supplemented by reference TRBV7-3 and TRBJ2-1, the full variable domain reads GAGVSQTPSNKVTEKGKYVELRCDPISGHTALYWYRQSLGQGPEFLIYFQGTGAADDSGLPNDRFFAVRPEGSVSTLKIQRTERGDSAVYLCASSLYQGANEQFFGPGTRLTVL.

This clonotype was seen many times. CDR3 coding DNA: TGTGCCAGCAGCCAACTGGGGCGCGATCAGCCCCAGCATTTT. This encodes CASSQLGRDQPQHF. The gene calls are TRBV3-1 and TRBJ1-5, with a weak D call TRBD1 (5 bases). The CDR3 has 14 residues. V was clipped by 2 bases and J by 5 bases, with 10 bases between them. Per the germline V gene, CDR1 is LGHDT and CDR2 is YNNKEL (reference sequence). The whole variable domain, remainder taken from reference TRBV3-1 and TRBJ1-5, is DTAVSQTPKYLVTQMGNDKSIKCEQNLGHDTMYWYKQDSKKFLKIMFSYNNKELIINETVPNRFSPKSPDKAHLNLHINSLELGDSAVYFCASSQLGRDQPQHFGDGTRLSIL.